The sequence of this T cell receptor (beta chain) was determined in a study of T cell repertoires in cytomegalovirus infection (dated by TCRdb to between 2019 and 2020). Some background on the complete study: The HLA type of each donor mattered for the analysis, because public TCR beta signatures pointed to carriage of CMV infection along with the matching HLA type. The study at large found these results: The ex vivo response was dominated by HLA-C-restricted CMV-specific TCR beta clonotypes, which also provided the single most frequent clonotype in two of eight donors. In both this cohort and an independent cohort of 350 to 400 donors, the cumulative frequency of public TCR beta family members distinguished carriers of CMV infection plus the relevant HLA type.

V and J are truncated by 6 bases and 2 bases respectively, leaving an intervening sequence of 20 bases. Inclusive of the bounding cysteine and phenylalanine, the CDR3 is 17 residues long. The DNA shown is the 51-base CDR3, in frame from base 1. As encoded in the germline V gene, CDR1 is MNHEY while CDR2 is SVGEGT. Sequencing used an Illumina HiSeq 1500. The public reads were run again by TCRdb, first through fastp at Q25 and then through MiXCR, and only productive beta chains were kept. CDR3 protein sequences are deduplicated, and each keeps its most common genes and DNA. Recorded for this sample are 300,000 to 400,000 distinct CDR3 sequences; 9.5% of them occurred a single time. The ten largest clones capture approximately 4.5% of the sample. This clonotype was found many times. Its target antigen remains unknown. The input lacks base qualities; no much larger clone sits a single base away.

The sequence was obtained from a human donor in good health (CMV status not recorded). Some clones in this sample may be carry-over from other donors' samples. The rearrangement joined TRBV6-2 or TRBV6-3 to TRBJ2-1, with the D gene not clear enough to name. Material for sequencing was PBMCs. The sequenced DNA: TGTGCCAGCAGCCCCCTCCTCGGAGAAGGTACCTACAATGAGCAGTTCTTC. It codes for CASSPLLGEGTYNEQFF.